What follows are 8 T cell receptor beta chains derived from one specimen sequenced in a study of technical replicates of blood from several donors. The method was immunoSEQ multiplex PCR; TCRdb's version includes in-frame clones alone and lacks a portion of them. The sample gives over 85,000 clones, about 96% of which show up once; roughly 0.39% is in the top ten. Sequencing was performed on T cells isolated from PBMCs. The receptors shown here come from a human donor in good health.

The CDR3 DNA reads TGTGCCAGCAGTTTTTTTTTATCCGGGACTCGCACCTACGAGCAGTACTTC. Translating it yields CASSFFLSGTRTYEQYF. V and J are TRBV28 and TRBJ2-7; a possible D gene is TRBD2 (6 bases). The ends were cut back, 3 bases at V and 2 bases at J, with 20 bases in the middle. The CDR3 spans 17 residues. Germline CDR1 reads MDHEN; CDR2 reads SYDVKM.

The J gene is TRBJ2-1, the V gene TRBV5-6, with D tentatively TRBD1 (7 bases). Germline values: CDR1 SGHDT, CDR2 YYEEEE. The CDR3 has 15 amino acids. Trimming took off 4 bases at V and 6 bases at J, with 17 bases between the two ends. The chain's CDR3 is CASSQGGRALNEQFF. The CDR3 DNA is TGTGCCAGCAGCCAGGGGGGACGGGCCCTCAATGAGCAGTTCTTC.

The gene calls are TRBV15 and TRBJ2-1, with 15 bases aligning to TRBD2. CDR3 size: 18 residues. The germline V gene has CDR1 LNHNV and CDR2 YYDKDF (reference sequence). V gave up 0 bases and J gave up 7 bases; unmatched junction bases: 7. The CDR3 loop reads CATSRDQGLAGGRNEQFF. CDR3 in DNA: TGTGCCACCAGCAGAGATCAGGGACTAGCGGGAGGCAGGAATGAGCAGTTCTTC.

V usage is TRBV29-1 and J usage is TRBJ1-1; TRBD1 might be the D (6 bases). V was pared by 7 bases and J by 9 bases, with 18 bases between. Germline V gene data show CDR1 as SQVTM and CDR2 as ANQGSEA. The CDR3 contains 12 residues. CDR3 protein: CSDLENREQAFF. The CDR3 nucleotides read TGCAGCGACCTGGAAAACAGGGAGCAAGCTTTCTTT. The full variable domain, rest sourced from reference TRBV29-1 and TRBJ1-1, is SAVISQKPSRDICQRGTSLTIQCQVDSQVTMMFWYRQQPGQSLTLIATANQGSEATYESGFVIDKFPISRPNLTFSTLTVSNMSPEDSSIYLCSDLENREQAFFGQGTRLTVV.

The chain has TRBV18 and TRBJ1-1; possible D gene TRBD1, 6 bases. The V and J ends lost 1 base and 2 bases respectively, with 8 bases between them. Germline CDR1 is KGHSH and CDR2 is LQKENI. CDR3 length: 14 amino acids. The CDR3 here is CASSPQGVNTEAFF. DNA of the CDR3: TGTGCCAGCTCACCACAGGGGGTAAACACTGAAGCTTTCTTT.

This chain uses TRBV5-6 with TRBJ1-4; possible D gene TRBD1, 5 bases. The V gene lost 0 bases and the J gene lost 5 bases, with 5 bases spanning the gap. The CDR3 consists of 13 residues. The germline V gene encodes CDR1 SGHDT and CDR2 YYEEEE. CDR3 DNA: TGTGCCAGCAGCTTGGGGACAAATGAAAAACTGTTTTTT. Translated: CASSLGTNEKLFF.

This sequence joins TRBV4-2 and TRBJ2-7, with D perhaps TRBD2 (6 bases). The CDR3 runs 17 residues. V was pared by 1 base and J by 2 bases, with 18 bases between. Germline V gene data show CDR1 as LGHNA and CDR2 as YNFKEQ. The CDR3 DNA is TGTGCCAGCAGCCAAGGATTCCGGGGGAGGCCCCCCTACGAGCAGTACTTC. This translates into CASSQGFRGRPPYEQYF.

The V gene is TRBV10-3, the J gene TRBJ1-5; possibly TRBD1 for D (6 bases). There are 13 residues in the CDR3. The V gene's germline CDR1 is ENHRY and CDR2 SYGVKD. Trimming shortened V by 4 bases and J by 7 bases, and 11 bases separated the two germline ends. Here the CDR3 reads CAISGAQGQPQHF. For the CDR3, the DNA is TGTGCCATCAGTGGCGCACAGGGCCAGCCCCAGCATTTT.